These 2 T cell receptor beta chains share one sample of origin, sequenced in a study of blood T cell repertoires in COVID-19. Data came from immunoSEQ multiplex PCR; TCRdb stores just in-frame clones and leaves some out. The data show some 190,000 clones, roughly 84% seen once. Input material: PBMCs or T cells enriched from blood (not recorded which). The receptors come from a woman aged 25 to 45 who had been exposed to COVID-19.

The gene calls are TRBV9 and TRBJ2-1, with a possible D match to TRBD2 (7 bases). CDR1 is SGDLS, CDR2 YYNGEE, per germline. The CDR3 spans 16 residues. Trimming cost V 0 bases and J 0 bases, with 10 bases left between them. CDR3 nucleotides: TGTGCCAGCAGCGTAGGTGCGGGGGCCTCCTACAATGAGCAGTTCTTC. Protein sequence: CASSVGAGASYNEQFF. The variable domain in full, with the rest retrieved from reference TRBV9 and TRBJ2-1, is DSGVTQTPKHLITATGQRVTLRCSPRSGDLSVYWYQQSLDQGLQFLIQYYNGEERAKGNILERFSAQQFPDLHSELNLSSLELGDSALYFCASSVGAGASYNEQFFGPGTRLTVL.

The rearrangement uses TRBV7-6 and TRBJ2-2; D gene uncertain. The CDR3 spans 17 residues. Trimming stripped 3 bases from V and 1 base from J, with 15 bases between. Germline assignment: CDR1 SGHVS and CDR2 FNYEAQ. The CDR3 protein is CASSFLLNPVNTGELFF. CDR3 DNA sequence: TGTGCCAGCAGCTTCCTTCTAAATCCCGTGAACACCGGGGAGCTGTTTTTT.